The table lists the clone carrying this T cell receptor (beta chain) with a few counts. As yet, its antigen is unknown. Isolated RNA was reverse transcribed in full, so expressed TCRB transcripts were sequenced. TCRdb's table, derived via immunoSEQ multiplex PCR, lists solely in-frame clones and lacks some. This table holds nearly 350,000 clones, roughly 8.8% found once. These data belong to a study of beta chain features in type 1 diabetes. Study conclusions and caveats: TCRB CDR3s were moderately but significantly shorter in Type 1 diabetes patients in all four CD4+ subsets.

Deletions cut 0 bases from V and 4 bases from J, with 8 bases between. The CDR3 sequence is 14 residues long. In germline, CDR1 is MNHEY, CDR2 SVGAGI. The specimen sequenced was central memory CD4+ T cells from blood. The receptor's source is a man aged 25 to 40 with type 1 diabetes. The J gene is TRBJ2-3, the V gene TRBV6-5; tentatively, D is TRBD2 (5 bases). CDR3 region: CASSYSRASDTQYF. The CDR3 nucleotides read TGTGCCAGCAGTTACTCGAGGGCTTCAGATACGCAGTATTTT.